This TCR beta chain emerged from a study of control samples from healthy donors and cancer patients. The table came from immunoSEQ multiplex PCR; TCRdb's copy has only in-frame clones and leaves some out. The sample has 350,000 to 450,000 clones; around nine tenths are singletons. The sequence was obtained from a middle-aged man with head and neck cancer. Sequencing used PBMCs.

The CDR3 spells CASSEAGPNGHEQYF. The CDR3 region has the DNA TGTGCCAGCAGTGAAGCCGGGCCCAATGGCCACGAGCAGTACTTC. The chain joins TRBV6-1 to TRBJ2-7; no firm D call. The CDR3 length is 15 residues. Germline CDR1 MNHNS, CDR2 SASEGT. V lost 0 bases and J lost 5, with 14 bases in between.